This TCR beta chain was documented in a study of siplizumab effects on memory and regulatory T cells. Study results and caveats: Memory T cells appeared less diverse than naive cells, which seemed to contribute substantially to alloresponse.

The CDR3 has 14 amino acids. Trimming removed 3 bases at V and 0 bases at J, with 8 bases between. Germline V gives CDR1 MNHNY, CDR2 SVGAGI (reference sequence). In this sample, this clone turned up once. Its antigen is currently unknown. Generated by immunoSEQ multiplex PCR, the TCRdb table keeps only in-frame clones and is missing some. The sample lists some 97,000 clones; roughly 94% were seen once. This sequence was found in a human donor in good health. Source material: Tregs sorted from blood. The J gene is TRBJ1-1, the V gene TRBV6-6, with D uncertain. The CDR3 loop is CASSYHILNTEAFF. The CDR3 DNA follows: TGTGCCAGCAGTTATCACATACTGAACACTGAAGCTTTCTTT.